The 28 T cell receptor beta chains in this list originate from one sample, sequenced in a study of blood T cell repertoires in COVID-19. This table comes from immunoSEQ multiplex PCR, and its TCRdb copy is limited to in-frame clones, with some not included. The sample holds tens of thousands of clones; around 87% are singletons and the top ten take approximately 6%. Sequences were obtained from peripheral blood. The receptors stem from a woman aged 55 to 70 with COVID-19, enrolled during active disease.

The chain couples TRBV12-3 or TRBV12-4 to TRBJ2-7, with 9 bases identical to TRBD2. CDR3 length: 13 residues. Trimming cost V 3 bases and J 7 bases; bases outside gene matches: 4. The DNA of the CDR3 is TGTGCCAGCAGTTTTAGCGGGAGTCGTGAGCAGTACTTC. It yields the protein CASSFSGSREQYF.

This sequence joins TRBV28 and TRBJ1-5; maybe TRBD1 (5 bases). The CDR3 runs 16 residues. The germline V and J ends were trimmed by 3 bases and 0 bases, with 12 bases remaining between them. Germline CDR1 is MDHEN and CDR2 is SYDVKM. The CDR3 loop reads CASSLGGMHSNQPQHF. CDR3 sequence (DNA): TGTGCCAGCAGTTTGGGGGGGATGCATAGCAATCAGCCCCAGCATTTT. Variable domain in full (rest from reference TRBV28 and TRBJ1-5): DVKVTQSSRYLVKRTGEKVFLECVQDMDHENMFWYRQDPGLGLRLIYFSYDVKMKEKGDIPEGYSVSREKKERFSLILESASTNQTSMYLCASSLGGMHSNQPQHFGDGTRLSIL.

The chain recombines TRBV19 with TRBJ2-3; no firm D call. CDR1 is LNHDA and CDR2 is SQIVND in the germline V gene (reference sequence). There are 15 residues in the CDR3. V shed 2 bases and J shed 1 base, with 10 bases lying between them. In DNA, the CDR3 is TGTGCCAGTAGTATATCATCAGTCCGCACAGATACGCAGTATTTT. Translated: CASSISSVRTDTQYF.

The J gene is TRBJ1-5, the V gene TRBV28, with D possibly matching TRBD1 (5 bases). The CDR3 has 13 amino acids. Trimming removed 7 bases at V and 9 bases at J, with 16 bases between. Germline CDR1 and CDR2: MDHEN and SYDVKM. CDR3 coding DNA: TGTGCCAGCACCGGGACCGCGGGGGGGCCCCAGCATTTT. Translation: CASTGTAGGPQHF.

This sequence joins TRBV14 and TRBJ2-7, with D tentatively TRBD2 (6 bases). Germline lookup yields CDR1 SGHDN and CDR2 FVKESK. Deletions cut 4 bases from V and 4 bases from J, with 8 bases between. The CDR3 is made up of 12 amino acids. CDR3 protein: CASSPGVYEQYF. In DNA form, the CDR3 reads TGTGCCAGCAGCCCGGGAGTTTACGAGCAGTACTTC.

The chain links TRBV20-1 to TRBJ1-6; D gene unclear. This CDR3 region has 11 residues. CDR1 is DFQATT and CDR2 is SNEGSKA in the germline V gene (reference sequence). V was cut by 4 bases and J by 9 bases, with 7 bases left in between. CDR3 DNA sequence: TGCAGTGCTACCCTAGGTTCACCCCTCCACTTT. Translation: CSATLGSPLHF.

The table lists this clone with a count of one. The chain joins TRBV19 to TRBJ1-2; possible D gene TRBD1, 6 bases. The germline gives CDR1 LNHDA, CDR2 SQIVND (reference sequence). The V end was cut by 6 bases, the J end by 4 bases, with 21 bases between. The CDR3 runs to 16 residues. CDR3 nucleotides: TGTGCCAGTAGAGCACGTGGCCAACAGGGTCTCTATGGCTACACCTTC. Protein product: CASRARGQQGLYGYTF. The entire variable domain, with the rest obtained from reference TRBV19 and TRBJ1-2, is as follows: DGGITQSPKYLFRKEGQNVTLSCEQNLNHDAMYWYRQDPGQGLRLIYYSQIVNDFQKGDIAEGYSVSREKKESFPLTVTSAQKNPTAFYLCASRARGQQGLYGYTFGSGTRLTVV.

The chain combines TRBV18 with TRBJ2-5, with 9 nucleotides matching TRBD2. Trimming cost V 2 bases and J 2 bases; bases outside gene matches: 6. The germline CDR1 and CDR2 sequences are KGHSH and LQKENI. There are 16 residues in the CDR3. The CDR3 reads CASSPALAGSQETQYF. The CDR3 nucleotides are TGTGCCAGCTCACCAGCCCTAGCGGGAAGTCAAGAGACCCAGTACTTC.

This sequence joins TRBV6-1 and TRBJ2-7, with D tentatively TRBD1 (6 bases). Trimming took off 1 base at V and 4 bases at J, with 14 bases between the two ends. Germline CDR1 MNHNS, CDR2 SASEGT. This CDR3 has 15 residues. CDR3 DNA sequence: TGTGCCAGCAGTGAAGGGGTATGGGGGCGTTACGAGCAGTACTTC. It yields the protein CASSEGVWGRYEQYF.

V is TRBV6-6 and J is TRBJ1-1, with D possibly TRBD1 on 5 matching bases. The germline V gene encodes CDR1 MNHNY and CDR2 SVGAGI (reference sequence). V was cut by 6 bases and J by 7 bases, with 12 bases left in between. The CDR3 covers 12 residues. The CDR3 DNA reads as TGTGCCAGCAGCGACCGGGGGATTGAAGCTTTCTTT. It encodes CASSDRGIEAFF.

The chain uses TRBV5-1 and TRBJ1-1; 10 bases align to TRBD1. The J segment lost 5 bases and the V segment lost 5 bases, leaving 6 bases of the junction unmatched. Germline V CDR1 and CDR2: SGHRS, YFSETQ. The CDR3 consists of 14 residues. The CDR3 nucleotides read TGCGCCAGCAGGAGGGACAGGGGAGTAACTGAAGCTTTCTTT. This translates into CASRRDRGVTEAFF.

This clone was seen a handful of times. CDR3 in DNA: TGTGCCAGCAGTGACTTAGTCGATGCCGGGGAGCTGTTTTTT. Translating it yields CASSDLVDAGELFF. The V call is TRBV6-4, the J call TRBJ2-2, with D uncertain. Germline V gives CDR1 MRHNA, CDR2 SNTAGT. The CDR3 spans 14 residues. Trimming removed 1 base from V and 6 bases from J, with 9 bases in between.

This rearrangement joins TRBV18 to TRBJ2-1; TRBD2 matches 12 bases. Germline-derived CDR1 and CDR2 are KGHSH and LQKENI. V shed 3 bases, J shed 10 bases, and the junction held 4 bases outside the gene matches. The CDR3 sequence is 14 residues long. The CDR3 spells CASSPTSGSGEQFF. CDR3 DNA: TGTGCCAGCTCACCGACTAGCGGGAGTGGAGAGCAGTTCTTC. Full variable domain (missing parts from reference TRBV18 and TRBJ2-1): NAGVMQNPRHLVRRRGQEARLRCSPMKGHSHVYWYRQLPEEGLKFMVYLQKENIIDESGMPKERFSAEFPKEGPSILRIQQVVRGDSAAYFCASSPTSGSGEQFFGPGTRLTVL.

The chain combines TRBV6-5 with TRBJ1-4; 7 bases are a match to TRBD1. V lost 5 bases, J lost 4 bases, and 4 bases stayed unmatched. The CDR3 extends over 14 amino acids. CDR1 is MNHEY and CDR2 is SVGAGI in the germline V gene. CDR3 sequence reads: CASSMGQFNEKLFF. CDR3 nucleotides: TGTGCCAGCAGTATGGGACAGTTTAATGAAAAACTGTTTTTT.

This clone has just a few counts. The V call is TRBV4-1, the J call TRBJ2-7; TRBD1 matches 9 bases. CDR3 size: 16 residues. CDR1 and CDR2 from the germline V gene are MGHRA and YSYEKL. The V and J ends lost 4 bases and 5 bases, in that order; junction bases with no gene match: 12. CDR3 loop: CASSPDGTGIRDEQYF. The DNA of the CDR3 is TGCGCCAGCAGCCCAGATGGGACAGGGATTCGGGACGAGCAGTACTTC.

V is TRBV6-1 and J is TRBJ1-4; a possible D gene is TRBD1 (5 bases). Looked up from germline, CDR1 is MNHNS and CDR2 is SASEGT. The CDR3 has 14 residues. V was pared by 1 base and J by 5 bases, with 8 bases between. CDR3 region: CASSEETVNEKLFF. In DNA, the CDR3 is TGTGCCAGCAGTGAAGAGACAGTGAATGAAAAACTGTTTTTT.

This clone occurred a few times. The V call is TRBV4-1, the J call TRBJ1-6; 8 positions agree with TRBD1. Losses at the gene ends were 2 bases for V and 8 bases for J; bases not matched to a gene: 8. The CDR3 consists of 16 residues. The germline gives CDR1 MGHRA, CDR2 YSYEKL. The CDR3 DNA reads TGCGCCAGCAGCCAACGGACAGGGTGGTTGGATTCACCCCTCCACTTT. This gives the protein CASSQRTGWLDSPLHF.

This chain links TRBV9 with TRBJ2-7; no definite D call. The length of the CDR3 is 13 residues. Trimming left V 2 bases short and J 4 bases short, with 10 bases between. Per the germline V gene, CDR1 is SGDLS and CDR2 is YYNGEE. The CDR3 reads CASSVGIGYEQYF. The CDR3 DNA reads TGTGCCAGCAGCGTCGGCATCGGGTACGAGCAGTACTTC. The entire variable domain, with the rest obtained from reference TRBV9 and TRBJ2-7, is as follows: DSGVTQTPKHLITATGQRVTLRCSPRSGDLSVYWYQQSLDQGLQFLIQYYNGEERAKGNILERFSAQQFPDLHSELNLSSLELGDSALYFCASSVGIGYEQYFGPGTRLTVT.

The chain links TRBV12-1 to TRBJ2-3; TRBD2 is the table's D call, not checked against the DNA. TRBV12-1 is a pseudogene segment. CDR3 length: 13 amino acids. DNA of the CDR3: TGTGCCAGCAGCCTAAACCGCGGGGATACGCAGTATTTT. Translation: CASSLNRGDTQYF.

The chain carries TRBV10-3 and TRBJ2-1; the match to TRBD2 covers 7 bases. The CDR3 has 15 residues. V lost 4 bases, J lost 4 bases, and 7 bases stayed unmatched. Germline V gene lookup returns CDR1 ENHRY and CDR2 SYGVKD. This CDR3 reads CAISGGRGGYNEQFF. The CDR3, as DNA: TGTGCCATCAGTGGGGGGAGGGGAGGATACAATGAGCAGTTCTTC.

CDR3 bases: TGTGCCTGGAGTTGGCCGGGACAGGGTGTATACGAGCAGTACTTC. Amino acids: CAWSWPGQGVYEQYF. The rearrangement uses TRBV30 and TRBJ2-7, with 9 bases identical to TRBD1. Germline lookup yields CDR1 GTSNPN and CDR2 SVGIG (reference sequence). This CDR3 comprises 15 residues. The ends lost 2 bases at V and 4 bases at J; junction bases unmatched: 9.

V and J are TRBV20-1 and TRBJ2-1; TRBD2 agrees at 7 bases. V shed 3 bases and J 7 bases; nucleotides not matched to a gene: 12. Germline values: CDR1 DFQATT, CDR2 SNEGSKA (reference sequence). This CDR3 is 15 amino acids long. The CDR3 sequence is CSASFRGSLGNEQFF. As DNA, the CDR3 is TGCAGTGCTAGTTTTCGCGGGAGTTTGGGAAATGAGCAGTTCTTC.

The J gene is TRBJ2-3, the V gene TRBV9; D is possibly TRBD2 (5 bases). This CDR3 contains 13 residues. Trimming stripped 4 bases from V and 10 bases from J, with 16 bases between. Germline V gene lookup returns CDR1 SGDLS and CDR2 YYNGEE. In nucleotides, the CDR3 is TGTGCCAGCAGCCCCCGGACTCATGCTCCGCAGTATTTT. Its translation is CASSPRTHAPQYF. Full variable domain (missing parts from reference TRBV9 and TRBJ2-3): DSGVTQTPKHLITATGQRVTLRCSPRSGDLSVYWYQQSLDQGLQFLIQYYNGEERAKGNILERFSAQQFPDLHSELNLSSLELGDSALYFCASSPRTHAPQYFGPGTRLTVL.

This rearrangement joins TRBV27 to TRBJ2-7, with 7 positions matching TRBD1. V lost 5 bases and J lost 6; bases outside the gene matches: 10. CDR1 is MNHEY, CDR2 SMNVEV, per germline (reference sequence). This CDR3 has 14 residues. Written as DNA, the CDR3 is TGTGCCAGCAGTCCTTGGGACAGAAGTAGCGAGCAGTACTTC. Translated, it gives CASSPWDRSSEQYF.

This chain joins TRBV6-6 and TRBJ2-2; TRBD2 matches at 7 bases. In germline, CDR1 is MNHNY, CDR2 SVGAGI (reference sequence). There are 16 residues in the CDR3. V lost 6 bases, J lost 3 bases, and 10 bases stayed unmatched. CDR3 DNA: TGTGCCAGCAGCCTTCGGACTAGATTCGACACCGGGGAGCTGTTTTTT. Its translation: CASSLRTRFDTGELFF.

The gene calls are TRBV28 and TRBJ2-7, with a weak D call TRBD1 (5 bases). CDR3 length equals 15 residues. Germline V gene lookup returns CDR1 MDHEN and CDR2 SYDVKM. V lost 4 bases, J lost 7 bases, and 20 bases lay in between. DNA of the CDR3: TGTGCCAGCAGTTACATTGGGGCCGCAGGCCTAGAGCAGTACTTC. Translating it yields CASSYIGAAGLEQYF. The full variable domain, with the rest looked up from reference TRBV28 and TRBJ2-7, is DVKVTQSSRYLVKRTGEKVFLECVQDMDHENMFWYRQDPGLGLRLIYFSYDVKMKEKGDIPEGYSVSREKKERFSLILESASTNQTSMYLCASSYIGAAGLEQYFGPGTRLTVT.

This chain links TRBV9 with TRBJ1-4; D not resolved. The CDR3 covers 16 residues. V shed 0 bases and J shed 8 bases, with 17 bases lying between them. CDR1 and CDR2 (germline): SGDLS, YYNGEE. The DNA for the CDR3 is TGTGCCAGCAGCGTAGCCCCGGCATCCGATAGCGAAAAACTGTTTTTT. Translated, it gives CASSVAPASDSEKLFF.

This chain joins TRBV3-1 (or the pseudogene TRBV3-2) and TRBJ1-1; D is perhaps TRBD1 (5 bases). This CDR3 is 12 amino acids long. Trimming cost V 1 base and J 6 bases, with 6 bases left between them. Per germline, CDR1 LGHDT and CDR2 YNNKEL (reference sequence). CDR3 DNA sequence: TGTGCCAGCAGCCAAGCACAGGCTGAAGCTTTCTTT. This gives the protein CASSQAQAEAFF.